This T cell receptor (beta chain) came from a study of Graves' ophthalmopathy and Graves' hyperthyroidism. CDR3 regions of TCR beta were amplified from RNA transcripts. The workflow started with a first-round RT-PCR run with HTBI primers and then moved on to a second-round multiplex PCR. TCRdb reprocessed the multiplex PCR reads with MiXCR, giving one entry per CDR3 protein. The sample lists roughly 500,000 distinct CDR3 sequences, 13% to 15% occurring once. Moderate-to-severe activity, CAS at least 3, NOSPECS at least 4 and duration under 3 months characterized donors with ophthalmopathy. There are 14 residues in the CDR3. V was shortened by 1 base and J by 2 bases, with 9 bases between the two germline ends.

This clonotype was obtained from a woman under 40 with Graves' ophthalmopathy. This chain joins TRBV12-3 or TRBV12-4 and TRBJ2-7; no reliable D call. Sequencing input: blood. CDR3 in amino acids: CASSLGVKTYEQYF. The CDR3 nucleotides read TGTGCCAGCAGTTTAGGCGTCAAGACCTACGAGCAGTACTTC.